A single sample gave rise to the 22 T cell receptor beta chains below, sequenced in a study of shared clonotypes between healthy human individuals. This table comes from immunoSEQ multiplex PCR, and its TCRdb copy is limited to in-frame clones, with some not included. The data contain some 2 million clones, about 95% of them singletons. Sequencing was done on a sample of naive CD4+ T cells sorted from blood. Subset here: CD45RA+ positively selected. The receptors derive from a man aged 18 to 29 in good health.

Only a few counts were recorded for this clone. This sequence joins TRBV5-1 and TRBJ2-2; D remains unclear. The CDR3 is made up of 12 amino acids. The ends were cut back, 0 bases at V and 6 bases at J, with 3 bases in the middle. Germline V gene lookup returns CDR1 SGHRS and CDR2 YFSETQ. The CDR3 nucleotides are TGCGCCAGCAGCTTGGATCCCGGGGAGCTGTTTTTT. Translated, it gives CASSLDPGELFF.

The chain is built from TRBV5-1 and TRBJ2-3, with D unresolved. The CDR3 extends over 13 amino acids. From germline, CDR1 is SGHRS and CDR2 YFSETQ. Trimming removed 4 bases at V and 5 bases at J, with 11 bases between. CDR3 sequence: CASSPYVRDTQYF. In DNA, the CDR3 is TGCGCCAGCAGCCCCTATGTCAGAGATACGCAGTATTTT. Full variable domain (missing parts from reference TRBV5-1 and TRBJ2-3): KAGVTQTPRYLIKTRGQQVTLSCSPISGHRSVSWYQQTPGQGLQFLFEYFSETQRNKGNFPGRFSGRQFSNSRSEMNVSTLELGDSALYLCASSPYVRDTQYFGPGTRLTVL.

The CDR3, as DNA: TGCGCCAGCAGCCTACAGGGCGCAGATGAGACCCAGTACTTC. Translated, it gives CASSLQGADETQYF. The gene calls are TRBV5-1 and TRBJ2-5; D possibly corresponds to TRBD1 (6 bases). V was shortened by 4 bases and J by 5 bases, with 15 bases between the two germline ends. The CDR3 runs 14 residues. Germline CDR1 is SGHRS and CDR2 is YFSETQ.

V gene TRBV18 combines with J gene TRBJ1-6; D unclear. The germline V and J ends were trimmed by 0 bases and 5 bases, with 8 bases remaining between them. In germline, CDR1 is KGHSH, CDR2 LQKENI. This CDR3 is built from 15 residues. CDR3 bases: TGTGCCAGCTCACCACCTGACGGTAATAATTCACCCCTCCACTTT. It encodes CASSPPDGNNSPLHF.

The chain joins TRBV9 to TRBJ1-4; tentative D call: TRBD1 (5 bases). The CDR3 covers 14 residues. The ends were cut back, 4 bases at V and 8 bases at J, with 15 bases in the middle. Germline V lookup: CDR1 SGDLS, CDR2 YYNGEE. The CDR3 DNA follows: TGTGCCAGCAGCTCCGGGACGTTAGGCGAAAAACTGTTTTTT. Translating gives CASSSGTLGEKLFF.

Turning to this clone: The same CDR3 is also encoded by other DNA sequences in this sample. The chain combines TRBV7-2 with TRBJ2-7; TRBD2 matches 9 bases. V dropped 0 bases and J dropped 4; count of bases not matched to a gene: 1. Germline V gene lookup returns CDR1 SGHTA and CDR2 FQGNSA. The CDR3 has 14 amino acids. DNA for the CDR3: TGTGCCAGCAGCTTAGCTAGCGGGGGTTACGAGCAGTACTTC. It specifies CASSLASGGYEQYF.

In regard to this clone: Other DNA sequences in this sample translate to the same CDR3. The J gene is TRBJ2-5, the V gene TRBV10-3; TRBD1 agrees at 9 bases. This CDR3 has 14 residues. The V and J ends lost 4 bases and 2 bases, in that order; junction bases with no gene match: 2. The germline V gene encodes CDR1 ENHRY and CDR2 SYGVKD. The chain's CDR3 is CAISGGQGQETQYF. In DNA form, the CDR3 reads TGTGCCATCAGTGGCGGACAGGGGCAAGAGACCCAGTACTTC.

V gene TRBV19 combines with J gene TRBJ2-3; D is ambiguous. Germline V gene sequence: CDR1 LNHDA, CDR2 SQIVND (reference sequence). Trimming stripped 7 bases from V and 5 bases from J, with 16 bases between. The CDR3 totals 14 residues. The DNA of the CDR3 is TGTGCCAGTAAATCGGGCCGGCTGGGAGATACGCAGTATTTT. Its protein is CASKSGRLGDTQYF.

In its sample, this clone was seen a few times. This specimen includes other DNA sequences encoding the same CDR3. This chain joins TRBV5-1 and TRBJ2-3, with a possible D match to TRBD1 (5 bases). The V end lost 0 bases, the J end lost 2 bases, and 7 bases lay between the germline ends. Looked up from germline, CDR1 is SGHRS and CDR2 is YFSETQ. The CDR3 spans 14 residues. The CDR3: CASSLEDNTDTQYF. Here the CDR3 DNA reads TGCGCCAGCAGCTTGGAGGACAACACAGATACGCAGTATTTT.

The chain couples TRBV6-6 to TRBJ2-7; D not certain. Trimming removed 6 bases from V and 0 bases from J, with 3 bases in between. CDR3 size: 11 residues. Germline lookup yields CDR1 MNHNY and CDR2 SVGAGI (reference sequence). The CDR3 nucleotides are TGTGCCAGCAGAACCTCCTACGAGCAGTACTTC. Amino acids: CASRTSYEQYF.

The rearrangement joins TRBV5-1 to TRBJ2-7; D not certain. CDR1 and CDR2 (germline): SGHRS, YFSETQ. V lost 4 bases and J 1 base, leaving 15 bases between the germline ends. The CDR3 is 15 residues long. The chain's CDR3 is CASSPLDGTSYEQYF. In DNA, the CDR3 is TGCGCCAGCAGCCCTCTGGACGGAACATCCTACGAGCAGTACTTC.

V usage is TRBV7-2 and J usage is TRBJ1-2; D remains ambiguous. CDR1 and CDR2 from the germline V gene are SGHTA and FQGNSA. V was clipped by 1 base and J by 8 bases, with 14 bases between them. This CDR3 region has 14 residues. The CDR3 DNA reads TGTGCCAGCAGCTTAGATGGCCAGAATTGGGGCTACACCTTC. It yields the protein CASSLDGQNWGYTF.

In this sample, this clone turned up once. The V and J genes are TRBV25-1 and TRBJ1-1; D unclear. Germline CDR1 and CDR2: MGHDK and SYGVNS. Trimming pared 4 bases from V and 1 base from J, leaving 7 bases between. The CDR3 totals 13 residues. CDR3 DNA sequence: TGTGCCAGCAGTGCAGTGACGAACACTGAAGCTTTCTTT. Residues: CASSAVTNTEAFF.

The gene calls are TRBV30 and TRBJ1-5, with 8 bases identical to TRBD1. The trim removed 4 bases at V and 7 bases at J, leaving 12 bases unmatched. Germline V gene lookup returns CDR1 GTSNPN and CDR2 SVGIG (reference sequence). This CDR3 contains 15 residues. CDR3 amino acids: CAWTSRTGSNQPQHF. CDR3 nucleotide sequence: TGTGCCTGGACCTCCCGGACAGGGAGTAACCAGCCCCAGCATTTT.

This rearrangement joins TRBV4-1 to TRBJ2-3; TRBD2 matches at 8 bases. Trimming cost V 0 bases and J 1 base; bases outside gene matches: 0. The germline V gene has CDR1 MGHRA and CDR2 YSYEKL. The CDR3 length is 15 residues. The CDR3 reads CASSQDSGGTDTQYF. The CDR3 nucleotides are TGCGCCAGCAGCCAAGATAGCGGGGGCACAGATACGCAGTATTTT.

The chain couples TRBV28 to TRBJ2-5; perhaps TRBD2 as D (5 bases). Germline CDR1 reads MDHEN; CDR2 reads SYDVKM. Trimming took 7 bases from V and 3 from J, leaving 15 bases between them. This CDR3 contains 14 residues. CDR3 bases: TGTGCCAGCACCGAGGTCCGGCGGGAAGAGACCCAGTACTTC. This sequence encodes CASTEVRREETQYF.

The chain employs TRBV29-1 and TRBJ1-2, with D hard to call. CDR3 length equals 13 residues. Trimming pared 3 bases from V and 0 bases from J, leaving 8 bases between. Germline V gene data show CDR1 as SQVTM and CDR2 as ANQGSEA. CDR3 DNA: TGCAGCGTTGACCCAGAAGCTAACTATGGCTACACCTTC. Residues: CSVDPEANYGYTF.

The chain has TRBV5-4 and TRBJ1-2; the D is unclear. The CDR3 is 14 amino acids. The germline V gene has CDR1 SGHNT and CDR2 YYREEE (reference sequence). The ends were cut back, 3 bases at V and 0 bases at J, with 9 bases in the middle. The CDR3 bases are TGTGCCAGCAGCTCGGGGAGGGCTAACTATGGCTACACCTTC. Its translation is CASSSGRANYGYTF.

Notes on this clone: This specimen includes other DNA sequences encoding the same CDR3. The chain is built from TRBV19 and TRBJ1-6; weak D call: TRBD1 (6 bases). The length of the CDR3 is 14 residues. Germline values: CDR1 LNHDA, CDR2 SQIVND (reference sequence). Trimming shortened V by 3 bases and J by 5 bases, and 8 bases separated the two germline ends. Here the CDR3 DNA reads TGTGCCAGTAGTATTGAGGGGGATAATTCACCCCTCCACTTT. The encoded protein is CASSIEGDNSPLHF. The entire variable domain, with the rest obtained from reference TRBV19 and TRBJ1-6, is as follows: DGGITQSPKYLFRKEGQNVTLSCEQNLNHDAMYWYRQDPGQGLRLIYYSQIVNDFQKGDIAEGYSVSREKKESFPLTVTSAQKNPTAFYLCASSIEGDNSPLHFGNGTRLTVT.

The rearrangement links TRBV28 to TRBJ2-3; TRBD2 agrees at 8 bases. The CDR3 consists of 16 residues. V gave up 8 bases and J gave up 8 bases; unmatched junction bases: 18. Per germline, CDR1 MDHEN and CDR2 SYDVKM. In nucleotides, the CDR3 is TGTGCCAGCCCGCCCCGAGCGGGAGCACACCACTTTACGCAGTATTTT. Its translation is CASPPRAGAHHFTQYF.

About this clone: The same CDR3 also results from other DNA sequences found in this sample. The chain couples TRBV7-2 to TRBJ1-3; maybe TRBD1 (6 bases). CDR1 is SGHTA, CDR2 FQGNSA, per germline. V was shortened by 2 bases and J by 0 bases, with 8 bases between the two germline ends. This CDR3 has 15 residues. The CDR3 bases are TGTGCCAGCAGCTTACAAGGGGGCTCTGGAAACACCATATATTTT. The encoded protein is CASSLQGGSGNTIYF.

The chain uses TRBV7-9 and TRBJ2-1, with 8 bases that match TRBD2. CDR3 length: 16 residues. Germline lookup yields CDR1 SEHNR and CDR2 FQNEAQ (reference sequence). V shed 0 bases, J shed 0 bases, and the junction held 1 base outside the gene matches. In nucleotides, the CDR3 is TGTGCCAGCAGCTTAGCTGCGGGAGGCTCCTACAATGAGCAGTTCTTC. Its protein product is CASSLAAGGSYNEQFF. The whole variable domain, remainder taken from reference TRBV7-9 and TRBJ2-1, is DTGVSQNPRHKITKRGQNVTFRCDPISEHNRLYWYRQTLGQGPEFLTYFQNEAQLEKSRLLSDRFSAERPKGSFSTLEIQRTEQGDSAMYLCASSLAAGGSYNEQFFGPGTRLTVL.